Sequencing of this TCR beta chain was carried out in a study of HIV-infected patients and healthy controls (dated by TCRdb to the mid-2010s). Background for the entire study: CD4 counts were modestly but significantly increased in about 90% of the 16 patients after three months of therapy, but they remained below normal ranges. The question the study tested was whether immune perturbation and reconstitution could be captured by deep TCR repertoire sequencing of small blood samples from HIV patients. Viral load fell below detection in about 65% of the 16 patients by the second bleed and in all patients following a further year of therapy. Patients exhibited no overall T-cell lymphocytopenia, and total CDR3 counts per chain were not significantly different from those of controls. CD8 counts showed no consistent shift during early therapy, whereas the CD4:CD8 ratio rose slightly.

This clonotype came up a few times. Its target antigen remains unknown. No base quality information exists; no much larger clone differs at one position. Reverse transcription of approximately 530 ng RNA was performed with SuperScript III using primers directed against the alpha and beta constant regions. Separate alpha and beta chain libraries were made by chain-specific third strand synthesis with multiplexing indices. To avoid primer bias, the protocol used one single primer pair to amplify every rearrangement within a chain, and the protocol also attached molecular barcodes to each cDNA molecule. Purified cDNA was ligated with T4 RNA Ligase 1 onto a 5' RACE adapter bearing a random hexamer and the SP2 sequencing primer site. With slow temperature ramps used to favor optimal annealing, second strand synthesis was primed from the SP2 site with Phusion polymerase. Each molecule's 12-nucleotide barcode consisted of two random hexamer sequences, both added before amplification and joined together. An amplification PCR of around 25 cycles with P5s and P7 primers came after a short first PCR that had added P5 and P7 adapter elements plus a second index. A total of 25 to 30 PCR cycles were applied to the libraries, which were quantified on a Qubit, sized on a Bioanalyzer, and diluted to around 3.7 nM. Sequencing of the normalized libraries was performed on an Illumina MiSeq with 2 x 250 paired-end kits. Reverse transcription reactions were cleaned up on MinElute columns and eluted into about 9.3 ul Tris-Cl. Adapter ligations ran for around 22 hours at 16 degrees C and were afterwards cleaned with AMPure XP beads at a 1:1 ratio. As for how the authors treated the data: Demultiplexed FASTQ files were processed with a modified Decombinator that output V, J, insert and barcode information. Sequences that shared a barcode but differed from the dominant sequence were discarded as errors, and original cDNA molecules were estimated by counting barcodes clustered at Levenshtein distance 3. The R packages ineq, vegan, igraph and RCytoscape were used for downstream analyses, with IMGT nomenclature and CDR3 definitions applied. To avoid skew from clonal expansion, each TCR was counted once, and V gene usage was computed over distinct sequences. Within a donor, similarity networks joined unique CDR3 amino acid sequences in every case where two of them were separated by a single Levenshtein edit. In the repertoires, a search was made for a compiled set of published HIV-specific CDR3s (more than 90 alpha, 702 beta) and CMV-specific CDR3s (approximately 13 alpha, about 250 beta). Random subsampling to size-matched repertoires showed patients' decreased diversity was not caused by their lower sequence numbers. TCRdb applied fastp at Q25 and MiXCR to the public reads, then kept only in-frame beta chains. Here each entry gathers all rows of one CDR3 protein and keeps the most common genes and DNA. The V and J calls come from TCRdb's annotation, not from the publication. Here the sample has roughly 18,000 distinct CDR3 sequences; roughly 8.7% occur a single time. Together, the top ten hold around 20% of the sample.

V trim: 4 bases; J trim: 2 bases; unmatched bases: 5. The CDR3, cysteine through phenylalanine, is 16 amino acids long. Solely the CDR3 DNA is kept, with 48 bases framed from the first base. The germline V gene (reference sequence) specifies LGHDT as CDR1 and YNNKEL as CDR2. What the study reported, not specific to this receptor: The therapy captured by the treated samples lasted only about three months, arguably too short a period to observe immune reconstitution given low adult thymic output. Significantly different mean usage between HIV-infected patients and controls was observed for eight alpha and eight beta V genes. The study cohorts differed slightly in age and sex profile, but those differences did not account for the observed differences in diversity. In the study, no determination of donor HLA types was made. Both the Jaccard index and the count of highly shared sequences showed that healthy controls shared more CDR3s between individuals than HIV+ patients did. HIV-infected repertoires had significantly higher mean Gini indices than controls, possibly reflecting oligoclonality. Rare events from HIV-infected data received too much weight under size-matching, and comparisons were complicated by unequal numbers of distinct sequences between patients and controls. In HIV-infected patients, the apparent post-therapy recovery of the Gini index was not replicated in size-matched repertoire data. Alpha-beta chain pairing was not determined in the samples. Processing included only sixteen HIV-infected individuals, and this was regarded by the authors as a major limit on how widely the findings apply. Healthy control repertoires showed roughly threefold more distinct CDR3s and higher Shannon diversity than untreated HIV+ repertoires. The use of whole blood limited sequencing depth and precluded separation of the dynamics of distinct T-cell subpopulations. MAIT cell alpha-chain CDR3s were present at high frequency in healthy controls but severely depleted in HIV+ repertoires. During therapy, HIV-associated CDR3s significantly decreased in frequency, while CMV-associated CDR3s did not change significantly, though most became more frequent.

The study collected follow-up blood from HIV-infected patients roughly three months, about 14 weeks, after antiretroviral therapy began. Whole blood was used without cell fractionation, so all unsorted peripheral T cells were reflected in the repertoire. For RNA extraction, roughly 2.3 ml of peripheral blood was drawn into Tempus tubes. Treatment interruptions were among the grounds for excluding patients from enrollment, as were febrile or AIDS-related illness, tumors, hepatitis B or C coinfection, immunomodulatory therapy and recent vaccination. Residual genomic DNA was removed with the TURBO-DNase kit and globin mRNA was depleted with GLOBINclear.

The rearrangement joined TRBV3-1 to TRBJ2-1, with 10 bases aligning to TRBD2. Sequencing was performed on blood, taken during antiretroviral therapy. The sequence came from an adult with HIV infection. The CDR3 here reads CASSPLAGGAYNEQFF. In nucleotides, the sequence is TGTGCCAGCAGCCCATTAGCGGGAGGAGCCTACAATGAGCAGTTCTTC.